The clone carrying this T cell receptor beta chain was found many times. Individual cDNA molecules received unique molecular identifiers during library preparation. TCRdb independently ran MiXCR on the 5' RACE reads; one entry per CDR3 protein. This table holds 100,000 to 120,000 distinct CDR3 sequences, around 10% found once. This entry is derived from a study of early T cells in non-severe SARS-CoV-2 infection. The CDR3 runs 14 residues. The germline CDR1 and CDR2 sequences are GTSNPN and SVGIG (reference sequence). The V gene end was trimmed by 4 bases and the J gene end by 2 bases; junction bases not matched to a gene: 7.

The sequenced material came from whole blood. This chain joins TRBV30 and TRBJ2-7; the match to TRBD1 covers 8 bases. The TCR sequence derives from an adult who was a healthcare worker with PCR-confirmed SARS-CoV-2 infection or an uninfected control (not recorded which). CDR3: CAWTRQGLTYEQYF. CDR3 coding DNA: TGTGCCTGGACTCGACAGGGGCTAACCTACGAGCAGTACTTC.